What follows are 19 T cell receptor beta chains derived from one specimen sequenced in a study of identical twins. A single record per CDR3 protein comes from TCRdb applying MiXCR to the 5' RACE reads. Of under 500,000 distinct CDR3 sequences in the sample, roughly an eighth were seen once. These same data were also listed under a study on yellow fever vaccine responses in identical twins.

Sequencing input: CD4+ T cells sorted from blood. These receptor sequences come from a woman under 30 in good health.

This clonotype was detected only a few times. The rearrangement joins TRBV28 to TRBJ2-5; TRBD2 matches 10 bases. The CDR3 length is 15 residues. From germline, CDR1 is MDHEN and CDR2 SYDVKM. V trimming: 6 bases; J trimming: 1 base; junction bases outside the gene matches: 5. Here the CDR3 reads CASRFLAGGQETQYF. The CDR3 region has the DNA TGTGCCAGCAGATTCTTAGCGGGGGGCCAAGAGACCCAGTACTTC.

The chain employs TRBV19 and TRBJ1-1; 9 bases line up with TRBD1. J gave up 4 bases and V 3 bases, and 6 bases lay outside the gene matches. Per germline, CDR1 LNHDA and CDR2 SQIVND (reference sequence). The CDR3 length is 15 residues. The CDR3, as DNA: TGTGCCAGTAGTATCAGACCGGGACAGGGCACTGAAGCTTTCTTT. Residues: CASSIRPGQGTEAFF.

This clonotype has more than one count but fewer than ten. J is TRBJ2-7 and V is TRBV12-3 or TRBV12-4; TRBD1 matches 7 bases. Trimming at V came to 6 bases and at J to 0 bases, leaving 11 bases not matched to a gene. This CDR3 has 16 residues. CDR3 nucleotide sequence: TGTGCCAGCAGCCCGACAGGGAAAGGGGCCTCCTACGAGCAGTACTTC. Protein: CASSPTGKGASYEQYF.

V and J are TRBV20-1 and TRBJ2-7; D is uncertain. Per germline, CDR1 DFQATT and CDR2 SNEGSKA (reference sequence). The CDR3 spans 11 residues. Trimming pared 7 bases from V and 3 bases from J, leaving 10 bases between. Here the CDR3 reads CSGSSDYEQYF. CDR3 coding DNA: TGCAGTGGGAGTTCAGACTACGAGCAGTACTTC.

This clonotype was counted only a few times. The rearrangement joins TRBV5-5 to TRBJ2-3; the D gene is possibly TRBD2 (6 bases). Looked up from germline, CDR1 is SGHKS and CDR2 is YYEKEE (reference sequence). There are 15 residues in the CDR3. Trimming left V 4 bases short and J 4 bases short, with 16 bases between. CDR3 DNA: TGTGCCAGCAGCCCGATCCCGGGGGTGGCAGATACGCAGTATTTT. Translation gives CASSPIPGVADTQYF.

This sequence joins TRBV28 and TRBJ1-1, with TRBD1 matching 7 bases. This CDR3 region has 16 residues. CDR1 and CDR2 from the germline V gene are MDHEN and SYDVKM. The trim removed 5 bases at V and 1 base at J, leaving 10 bases unmatched. CDR3 DNA: TGTGCCAGCAGTCTTCCCCGGGGACAGTCGAACACTGAAGCTTTCTTT. Protein product: CASSLPRGQSNTEAFF.

In its sample, this clonotype was seen a few times. CDR3 in DNA: TGCAGTGCTAGAGGGACTAGCGGGAGGACCACCTACGAGCAGTACTTC. This encodes CSARGTSGRTTYEQYF. This chain connects TRBV20-1 to TRBJ2-7; 14 nucleotides agree with TRBD2. The CDR3 loop spans 16 amino acids. Trimming removed 1 base from V and 2 bases from J; junction bases left unmatched: 4. CDR1 DFQATT and CDR2 SNEGSKA come from the germline V gene (reference sequence).

V is TRBV9 and J is TRBJ1-2; D is uncertain. Germline V gives CDR1 SGDLS, CDR2 YYNGEE. V shed 0 bases and J shed 8 bases, with 8 bases lying between them. The CDR3 consists of 12 residues. In DNA form, the CDR3 reads TGTGCCAGCAGCGTAGTAGGGAGCGGCTACACCTTC. Residues: CASSVVGSGYTF.

This clonotype was detected many times. The chain combines TRBV4-2 with TRBJ1-3; maybe TRBD1 (5 bases). The CDR3 is made up of 16 amino acids. In germline, CDR1 is LGHNA, CDR2 YNFKEQ. Trimming stripped 1 base from V and 3 bases from J, with 13 bases between. The CDR3 nucleotides read TGTGCCAGCAGCCAAGTCCAGGGTGGAGTTGGAAACACCATATATTTT. Encoded protein: CASSQVQGGVGNTIYF.

Notes on this clonotype: A read error may produce the germline difference seen at one junction end. This rearrangement joins TRBV12-3 or TRBV12-4 to TRBJ2-2; 7 bases are a match to TRBD2. The CDR3 loop spans 15 amino acids. CDR3 loop: CASSVAGGNTGELFF. The CDR3 bases are TGTGCCAGCAGTGTAGCGGGCGGGAACACCGGGGAGCTGTTTTTT.

The chain employs TRBV10-1 and TRBJ1-6, with TRBD1 as a possible D gene (5 bases). The CDR3 is 13 amino acids. The ends were cut back, 6 bases at V and 7 bases at J, with 10 bases in the middle. Germline V CDR1 and CDR2: WNHNN, SYGVQD (reference sequence). The CDR3 coding sequence is TGCGCCAGCAGATCGACAGTCAATTCACCCCTCCACTTT. It codes for CASRSTVNSPLHF.

In its sample, this clonotype was seen a few times. The chain links TRBV5-1 to TRBJ2-1, with D uncertain. The V gene lost 6 bases and the J gene lost 2 bases, with 6 bases spanning the gap. The CDR3 sequence is 12 residues long. CDR1 and CDR2 (germline): SGHRS, YFSETQ. The CDR3 nucleotides are TGCGCCAGCAAACAGACCTACAATGAGCAGTTCTTC. This sequence encodes CASKQTYNEQFF.

This clonotype was recorded at least ten times. This chain joins TRBV12-3 or TRBV12-4 and TRBJ2-1; 12 nucleotides line up with TRBD1. The CDR3 covers 13 residues. V dropped 6 bases and J dropped 7; count of bases not matched to a gene: 1. The CDR3 loop is CASRGQGANEQFF. The CDR3 region has the DNA TGTGCCAGCAGGGGACAGGGGGCGAATGAGCAGTTCTTC.

This clonotype was observed a handful of times. The V gene is TRBV5-1, the J gene TRBJ2-7, with a tentative D call TRBD2 (6 bases). Trimming stripped 4 bases from V and 1 base from J, with 15 bases between. The CDR3 runs to 15 residues. Germline CDR1 reads SGHRS; CDR2 reads YFSETQ. Here the CDR3 DNA reads TGCGCCAGCAGCACGGGGCACGGGGGATCCTACGAGCAGTACTTC. This translates into CASSTGHGGSYEQYF. Based on the CDR3 plus reference TRBV5-1 and TRBJ2-7, the full variable domain is KAGVTQTPRYLIKTRGQQVTLSCSPISGHRSVSWYQQTPGQGLQFLFEYFSETQRNKGNFPGRFSGRQFSNSRSEMNVSTLELGDSALYLCASSTGHGGSYEQYFGPGTRLTVT.

This clonotype was counted a few times. The V and J genes are TRBV12-3 or TRBV12-4 and TRBJ1-1; D gene unclear. The CDR3 runs 17 residues. The V end lost 5 bases, the J end lost 0 bases, and 19 bases lay between the germline ends. The CDR3: CASSQFYTRKMNTEAFF. In DNA, the CDR3 is TGTGCCAGCAGTCAATTTTATACACGGAAGATGAACACTGAAGCTTTCTTT.

This chain links TRBV24-1 with TRBJ1-4, with 7 bases identical to TRBD1. The germline gives CDR1 KGHDR, CDR2 SFDVKD. V gave up 4 bases and J gave up 8 bases; unmatched junction bases: 9. This CDR3 is 15 amino acids long. The CDR3 is CATSDARQGEEKLFF. CDR3 nucleotides: TGTGCCACCAGTGACGCAAGACAGGGCGAGGAAAAACTGTTTTTT.

A few counts support this clonotype. V is TRBV3-1 and J is TRBJ2-5; D call uncertain. Germline loops: CDR1 LGHDT, CDR2 YNNKEL (reference sequence). The CDR3 runs 14 residues. Trimming took 1 base from V and 8 from J, leaving 14 bases between them. The CDR3 sequence: CASSQVVPSDTQYF. The CDR3 region has the DNA TGTGCCAGCAGCCAAGTTGTCCCCTCGGACACCCAGTACTTC.

This clonotype appeared a few times. The rearrangement uses TRBV7-2 and TRBJ2-7; TRBD2 matches 7 bases. The trim removed 6 bases at V and 2 bases at J, leaving 7 bases unmatched. Germline V gives CDR1 SGHTA, CDR2 FQGNSA. The CDR3 extends over 14 amino acids. The CDR3 coding sequence is TGTGCCAGCAGTCCGATGGCGGGAGCCTACGAGCAGTACTTC. It translates to CASSPMAGAYEQYF.

V is TRBV25-1 and J is TRBJ2-6, with D tentatively TRBD1 or TRBD2 (5 bases each). Germline V gene sequence: CDR1 MGHDK, CDR2 SYGVNS. V lost 1 base, J lost 16 bases, and 17 bases lay in between. This CDR3 region has 14 residues. For the CDR3, the DNA is TGTGCCAGCAGTGAATCGGGGCGGTCCGCTCGACTGACTTTC. This gives the protein CASSESGRSARLTF.